The 26 T cell receptor beta chains below were found in one sample sequenced in a study of identical twins. Using its own MiXCR run on the 5' RACE reads, TCRdb lists one record per CDR3 protein. The sample shows around 490,000 distinct CDR3 sequences, 14% of them seen only once. The same sample was also studied in work on yellow fever vaccine responses in identical twins.

Sample: CD4+ T cells sorted from blood. The receptors originated from a woman aged 18-29 years in good health.

The V and J genes are TRBV20-1 and TRBJ2-2; D remains ambiguous. The CDR3 covers 16 residues. Trimming pared 3 bases from V and 0 bases from J, leaving 14 bases between. Looked up from germline, CDR1 is DFQATT and CDR2 is SNEGSKA (reference sequence). The CDR3 reads CSARGNPTTNTGELFF. DNA of the CDR3: TGCAGTGCTAGGGGAAACCCCACGACGAACACCGGGGAGCTGTTTTTT.

The chain links TRBV29-1 to TRBJ1-4; D not resolved. V was trimmed by 2 bases and J by 7 bases, leaving 11 bases between them. CDR3 length: 13 residues. Germline CDR1 is SQVTM and CDR2 is ANQGSEA. This CDR3 reads CSVEIQEGEKLFF. CDR3 DNA sequence: TGCAGCGTTGAAATCCAGGAGGGTGAAAAACTGTTTTTT.

CDR3 region: CASKWPVNTEAFF. The CDR3 DNA follows: TGTGCCAGCAAATGGCCTGTGAACACTGAAGCTTTCTTT. The chain employs TRBV6-2 or TRBV6-3 and TRBJ1-1; the D is unclear. The CDR3 totals 13 residues. The V gene's germline CDR1 is MNHEY and CDR2 SVGEGT. Trimming cost V 7 bases and J 0 bases, with 9 bases left between them.

The chain couples TRBV29-1 to TRBJ1-4; 9 nucleotides align to TRBD1. The ends lost 7 bases at V and 7 bases at J; junction bases unmatched: 7. This CDR3 is 13 amino acids long. Germline V gives CDR1 SQVTM, CDR2 ANQGSEA. The CDR3, as DNA: TGCAGCGCCTTCCCGGGACAGGGTGAAAAACTGTTTTTT. Amino acid sequence: CSAFPGQGEKLFF. Full variable domain (remainder filled in from reference TRBV29-1 and TRBJ1-4): SAVISQKPSRDICQRGTSLTIQCQVDSQVTMMFWYRQQPGQSLTLIATANQGSEATYESGFVIDKFPISRPNLTFSTLTVSNMSPEDSSIYLCSAFPGQGEKLFFGSGTQLSVL.

The chain carries TRBV28 and TRBJ2-7, with 11 bases aligning to TRBD2. Losses at the gene ends were 1 base for V and 4 bases for J; bases not matched to a gene: 3. Germline V gives CDR1 MDHEN, CDR2 SYDVKM. The CDR3 extends over 15 amino acids. The DNA of the CDR3 is TGTGCCAGCAGTTTATCGACTAGCGGGAATTACGAGCAGTACTTC. It is translated as CASSLSTSGNYEQYF.

This clonotype showed up just a few times. The chain uses TRBV7-9 and TRBJ2-3, with 7 positions matching TRBD2. The ends lost 1 base at V and 5 bases at J; junction bases unmatched: 9. The V gene's germline CDR1 is SEHNR and CDR2 FQNEAQ (reference sequence). This CDR3 is 16 amino acids long. In DNA, the CDR3 is TGTGCCAGCAGCTTAGGGACCACACTAGCGCTAGATACGCAGTATTTT. Protein product: CASSLGTTLALDTQYF.

This clonotype was seen more than once but under ten times. The chain uses TRBV20-1 and TRBJ2-7; 10 nucleotides match TRBD2. CDR3 length equals 13 residues. The germline gives CDR1 DFQATT, CDR2 SNEGSKA (reference sequence). V shed 4 bases and J 4 bases; nucleotides not matched to a gene: 4. The CDR3 nucleotides are TGCAGTGCTAAGCGGGAGGGCCGTTACGAGCAGTACTTC. Residues: CSAKREGRYEQYF.

This clonotype was seen a few times. The rearrangement uses TRBV20-1 and TRBJ2-5; 10 positions agree with TRBD1. The CDR3 sequence is 15 residues long. Losses at the gene ends were 5 bases for V and 6 bases for J; bases not matched to a gene: 12. Germline CDR1 is DFQATT and CDR2 is SNEGSKA (reference sequence). The CDR3 is CSASAPGQGRQTQYF. CDR3 coding DNA: TGCAGTGCTTCCGCCCCGGGACAGGGGAGGCAGACCCAGTACTTC.

At least ten counts were recorded for this clonotype. The chain is built from TRBV12-3 or TRBV12-4 and TRBJ2-5; TRBD2 matches 13 bases. The CDR3 runs 17 residues. V shed 6 bases and J 4 bases; nucleotides not matched to a gene: 11. The CDR3 nucleotides read TGTGCCAGCAGATACGGACTAGCGGGAGTAGGAGGAGAGACCCAGTACTTC. Its protein product is CASRYGLAGVGGETQYF.

V is TRBV24-1 and J is TRBJ2-2; TRBD2 aligns across 12 bases. The CDR3 contains 16 residues. Germline V lookup: CDR1 KGHDR, CDR2 SFDVKD. Unmatched junction bases numbered 5, after V lost 5 bases and J lost 5 bases. The CDR3 reads CATSGWTSGVTGELFF. The CDR3 nucleotides are TGTGCCACCAGTGGTTGGACTAGCGGGGTTACCGGGGAGCTGTTTTTT.

The chain links TRBV7-8 to TRBJ2-1; TRBD2 aligns across 10 bases. Germline V gene lookup returns CDR1 SGHVS and CDR2 FQNEAQ. The CDR3 length is 16 residues. The V gene end was trimmed by 2 bases and the J gene end by 7 bases; junction bases not matched to a gene: 8. DNA of the CDR3: TGTGCCAGCAGCTTATACAGCGGGAGGGTCCCGAATGAGCAGTTCTTC. This translates into CASSLYSGRVPNEQFF. Full variable domain (outside the CDR3, taken from reference TRBV7-8 and TRBJ2-1): GAGVSQSPRYKVAKRGQDVALRCDPISGHVSLFWYQQALGQGPEFLTYFQNEAQLDKSGLPSDRFFAERPEGSVSTLKIQRTQQEDSAVYLCASSLYSGRVPNEQFFGPGTRLTVL.

This chain links TRBV6-5 with TRBJ2-5; D tentatively fits TRBD1 or TRBD2 (5 bases each). CDR3 size: 15 residues. Trimming cost V 2 bases and J 1 base, with 11 bases left between them. The germline gives CDR1 MNHEY, CDR2 SVGAGI. The CDR3 spells CASSYAGTVQETQYF. In DNA form, the CDR3 reads TGTGCCAGCAGTTACGCAGGGACCGTCCAAGAGACCCAGTACTTC.

The rearrangement links TRBV5-1 to TRBJ2-3; 10 positions agree with TRBD1. Trimming took 4 bases from V and 5 from J; bases not matched to a gene: 10. Germline V gives CDR1 SGHRS, CDR2 YFSETQ. CDR3 length: 16 residues. The DNA for the CDR3 is TGCGCCAGCAGCCCGAGAGGACAGGGGGACCGAGATACGCAGTATTTT. The encoded protein is CASSPRGQGDRDTQYF.

In this sample, this clonotype turned up once. CDR3 bases: TGTGCCAGCAGCCCAGCCAAGCAAGAGACCCAGTACTTC. Translation: CASSPAKQETQYF. V usage is TRBV3-1 and J usage is TRBJ2-5, with D uncertain. The ends were cut back, 4 bases at V and 2 bases at J, with 8 bases in the middle. Germline CDR1 reads LGHDT; CDR2 reads YNNKEL (reference sequence). The CDR3 is 13 residues long.

Only a few counts were recorded for this clonotype. The chain has TRBV18 and TRBJ2-3, with D possibly TRBD2 on 5 matching bases. V lost 5 bases, J lost 2 bases, and 14 bases lay in between. There are 15 residues in the CDR3. Looked up from germline, CDR1 is KGHSH and CDR2 is LQKENI. The CDR3 nucleotides read TGTGCCAGCTCAGAGCGGAGATTACTCACAGATACGCAGTATTTT. Translated: CASSERRLLTDTQYF.

In its sample, this clonotype was seen a few times. This chain links TRBV28 with TRBJ2-5, with 10 bases aligning to TRBD1. Unmatched junction bases numbered 11, after V lost 10 bases and J lost 6 bases. The CDR3 sequence is 14 residues long. Germline lookup yields CDR1 MDHEN and CDR2 SYDVKM. The CDR3 loop reads CATGRTGGGQTQYF. The CDR3 coding sequence is TGTGCCACCGGTAGGACAGGGGGAGGACAGACCCAGTACTTC.

The V call is TRBV18, the J call TRBJ1-5; 8 bases line up with TRBD1. Germline V gene sequence: CDR1 KGHSH, CDR2 LQKENI. The CDR3 contains 16 residues. The J segment lost 6 bases and the V segment lost 5 bases, leaving 12 bases of the junction unmatched. CDR3 sequence: CASSEYRGVEVQPQHF. CDR3 DNA: TGTGCCAGCTCAGAGTACAGGGGGGTCGAGGTTCAGCCCCAGCATTTT.

In its sample, this clonotype was seen a few times. Here the CDR3 DNA reads TGTGCCGTAATTGACAGGGGAACAGATACGCAGTATTTT. It specifies CAVIDRGTDTQYF. This chain uses TRBV24-1 with TRBJ2-3; 8 bases map to TRBD1. Trimming removed 12 bases from V and 3 bases from J; junction bases left unmatched: 7. CDR1 KGHDR and CDR2 SFDVKD come from the germline V gene. The CDR3 totals 13 residues.

In its sample, this clonotype was seen a few times. This chain uses TRBV10-3 with TRBJ2-7; 7 bases are shared with TRBD1. The junction had 5 bases not matched to a gene; V was cut back by 6 bases and J by 3 bases. Germline V CDR1 and CDR2: ENHRY, SYGVKD. The CDR3 has 13 amino acids. The CDR3 is CAISTGASYEQYF. The CDR3 nucleotides are TGTGCCATCAGCACAGGGGCGAGCTACGAGCAGTACTTC.

Many counts were recorded for this clonotype. This rearrangement joins TRBV20-1 to TRBJ2-5, with 7 nucleotides matching TRBD2. Germline assignment: CDR1 DFQATT and CDR2 SNEGSKA (reference sequence). The CDR3 runs 14 residues. As DNA, the CDR3 is TGCAGGCCGGATCGGGGCGGGGGCCAAGAGACCCAGTACTTC. It encodes CRPDRGGGQETQYF.

The genes are TRBV7-8 and TRBJ2-1; 8 bases are a match to TRBD1. The CDR3 has 15 amino acids. In germline, CDR1 is SGHVS, CDR2 FQNEAQ. After removal of 5 bases from V and 9 bases from J, the junction contained 12 bases not matched to a gene. The CDR3 DNA reads TGTGCCAGCAGCCCTCAGGGGGCAGCCGCGGGTGAGCAGTTCTTC. Amino acids: CASSPQGAAAGEQFF.

This clonotype appeared many times. The chain is built from TRBV12-3 or TRBV12-4 and TRBJ2-7, with D unclear. Trimming took 5 bases from V and 2 from J, leaving 10 bases between them. The CDR3 consists of 13 residues. CDR3 coding DNA: TGTGCCAGCAGTATTTCCAGAACCTACGAGCAGTACTTC. Protein: CASSISRTYEQYF.

At least ten counts were recorded for this clonotype. The rearrangement uses TRBV29-1 and TRBJ2-5, with D perhaps being TRBD1 or TRBD2 (5 bases each). Germline CDR1 SQVTM, CDR2 ANQGSEA. V was clipped by 7 bases and J by 1 base, with 13 bases between them. CDR3 length: 13 amino acids. CDR3: CSAGTGPQETQYF. The CDR3 DNA follows: TGCAGCGCCGGGACCGGGCCCCAAGAGACCCAGTACTTC.

V and J are TRBV5-1 and TRBJ2-3, with a tentative D call TRBD1 (6 bases). V gave up 6 bases and J gave up 6 bases, with 14 bases separating them. Germline assignment: CDR1 SGHRS and CDR2 YFSETQ. The CDR3 covers 13 residues. The CDR3 loop is CASNFPGVDTQYF. DNA for the CDR3: TGCGCCAGCAACTTTCCAGGGGTGGATACGCAGTATTTT.

This clonotype was seen once. In DNA, the CDR3 is TGCAGTGCTAGCGACAGGGGAACCCGCACAGATACGCAGTATTTT. Translating it yields CSASDRGTRTDTQYF. This chain connects TRBV20-1 to TRBJ2-3, with 8 bases matching TRBD1. V gave up 3 bases and J gave up 1 base; unmatched junction bases: 6. This CDR3 has 15 amino acids. From germline, CDR1 is DFQATT and CDR2 SNEGSKA (reference sequence).

V and J are TRBV12-3 or TRBV12-4 and TRBJ1-1; tentatively, D is TRBD1 (6 bases). The CDR3 length is 12 residues. V was pared by 5 bases and J by 6 bases, with 10 bases between. This CDR3 is CASSTTGAEAFF. The DNA of the CDR3 is TGTGCCAGCAGTACGACAGGCGCTGAAGCTTTCTTT.